This is a list of T cell receptor beta chains from one sample in a study of a mutant IDH1 vaccine in newly diagnosed glioma. The data were produced by immunoSEQ multiplex PCR, yet TCRdb's version contains in-frame clones alone and is incomplete. The sample carries over 45,000 clones, over 70% recorded once. Their antigen targets remain unknown. The material was PBMCs, obtained from a glioma patient whose treatment included an IDH1 peptide vaccine. All receptors come from a man in his fifties or sixties with glioma. CDR3s include the opening cysteine and the closing phenylalanine or tryptophan. A D gene is named only where the DNA matches it firmly. Clone size appears in some rows only: once, few, many, or a class for an expanded clone.

>TRBV6-5|TRBJ1-1|.|.
TGTGCCAGCAGTACCCCACTGAACACTGAAGCTTTCTTT
CASSTPLNTEAFF
>TRBV28|TRBJ2-3|.|.
TGTGCCAGCAGGGGGGGCCATAGCACAGATACGCAGTATTTT
CASRGGHSTDTQYF
>TRBV6-1|TRBJ2-7|.|.
TGTGCCATCGCGGCAGGGGAGCGCTACGAGCAGTACTTC
CAIAAGERYEQYF
>TRBV7-2|TRBJ2-7|.|.
TGTGCCAGCAGCTTGGCAGGGCCCTACGAGCAGTACTTC
CASSLAGPYEQYF
>TRBV2|TRBJ2-2|TRBD1|.
TGTGCCAGCAGTATCAGGGGGACCGGGGAGCTGTTTTTT
CASSIRGTGELFF
>TRBV7-9|TRBJ1-3|.|medium-sized
TGTGCCAGCAGCTCGATGACCGGACGGAATGGAAACACCATATATTTT
CASSSMTGRNGNTIYF
>TRBV4-1|TRBJ1-5|.|.
TGCGCCAGCAGCCCCGGCAGGGTGGGCCAGCCCCAGCATTTT
CASSPGRVGQPQHF
>TRBV5-1|TRBJ2-5|.|.
TGCGCCAGCAGCTTTGGGCAGTTCCAAGAGACCCAGTACTTC
CASSFGQFQETQYF
>TRBV4-1|TRBJ1-1|.|few
TGCGCCAGCAGCCAGGACAGATTCTTGACTGAAGCTTTCTTT
CASSQDRFLTEAFF
>TRBV20-1|TRBJ1-2|.|.
TGCAGTGCTAGTAGGGCGGGTGGCTACACCTTC
CSASRAGGYTF
>TRBV19|TRBJ1-1|TRBD1|.
TGTGCCAGTAGAATACAGGGGACGAACACTGAAGCTTTCTTT
CASRIQGTNTEAFF
>TRBV9|TRBJ1-1|.|.
TGTGCCAGCAGCGTAGGTCTGGGGTGGACTGAAGCTTTCTTT
CASSVGLGWTEAFF
>TRBV7-2|TRBJ1-1|.|.
TGTGCCAGCAGCTTCTTCACGGAGGGGTCGGGTGAAGCTTTCTTT
CASSFFTEGSGEAFF
>TRBV5-1|TRBJ1-5|.|.
TGCGCCAGCAGCTTGGACCCAGAAGGGAATCAGCCCCAGCATTTT
CASSLDPEGNQPQHF
>TRBV2|TRBJ2-5|.|.
TGTGCCAGCTATAGAGGCAGGGTTGGGGAGACCCAGTACTTC
CASYRGRVGETQYF
>TRBV7-2|TRBJ1-1|TRBD1|.
TGTGCCAGCAGCCTCCTACAGGGGGGGAGCACTGAAGCTTTCTTT
CASSLLQGGSTEAFF
>TRBV7-2|TRBJ1-5|.|.
TGTGCCAGCAGCCCCCAGGGAATCAATCAGCCCCAGCATTTT
CASSPQGINQPQHF
>TRBV7-2|TRBJ1-4|.|.
TGTGCCAGCAGCCCTGGGGCAGGAGAAGAAAAACTGTTTTTT
CASSPGAGEEKLFF
>TRBV27|TRBJ2-5|.|.
TGTGCCAGCAGTTGGGGTGGCAGTAGAACCCAGTACTTC
CASSWGGSRTQYF
>TRBV30|TRBJ1-5|.|.
TGTGCCTGGAGTGTAGGGGGTCCCAGCAATCAGCCCCAGCATTTT
CAWSVGGPSNQPQHF
>TRBV27|TRBJ2-7|.|.
TGTGCCAGCAGTTTATCCGGGGTTCTCTACGAGCAGTACTTC
CASSLSGVLYEQYF
>TRBV6-5|TRBJ1-4|.|.
TGTGCCAGCAGTTACGGGGGGACGAAGGCTGTGGAACTGTTTTTT
CASSYGGTKAVELFF
>TRBV2|TRBJ2-5|.|.
TGTGCCAGCAGTGTTGGGTGGAAGGGGATCCAAGAGACCCAGTACTTC
CASSVGWKGIQETQYF
>TRBV7-2|TRBJ2-3|.|.
TGTGCCAGCAGCTTAGTTCGGGGTTTTAGCACAGATACGCAGTATTTT
CASSLVRGFSTDTQYF
>TRBV19|TRBJ1-5|.|.
TGTGCCAGTAGTATAGGGTACAATCAGCCCCAGCATTTT
CASSIGYNQPQHF
>TRBV30|TRBJ2-4|TRBD2|once
TGTGCCTGGAGTGTAAGACTAGCGGGGGCCCTAGCCAAAAACATTCAGTACTTC
CAWSVRLAGALAKNIQYF